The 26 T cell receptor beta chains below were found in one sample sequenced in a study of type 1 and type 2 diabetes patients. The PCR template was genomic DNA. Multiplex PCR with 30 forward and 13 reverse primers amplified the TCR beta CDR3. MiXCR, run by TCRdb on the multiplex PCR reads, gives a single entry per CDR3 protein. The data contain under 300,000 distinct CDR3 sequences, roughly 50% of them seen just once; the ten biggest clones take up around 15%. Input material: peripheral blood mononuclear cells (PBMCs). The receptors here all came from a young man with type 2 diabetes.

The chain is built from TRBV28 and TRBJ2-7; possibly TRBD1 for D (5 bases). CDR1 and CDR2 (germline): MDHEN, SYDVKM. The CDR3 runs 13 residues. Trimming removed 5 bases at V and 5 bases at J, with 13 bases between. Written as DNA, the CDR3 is TGTGCCAGCAGTCCAGGACACGGCAACGAGCAGTACTTC. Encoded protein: CASSPGHGNEQYF.

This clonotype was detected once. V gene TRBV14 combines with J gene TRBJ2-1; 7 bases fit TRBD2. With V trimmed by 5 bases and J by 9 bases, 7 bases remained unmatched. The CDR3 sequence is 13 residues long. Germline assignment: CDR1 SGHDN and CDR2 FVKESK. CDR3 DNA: TGTGCCAGCAGCTTTGCGGGAGAAGGTGAGCAGTTCTTC. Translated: CASSFAGEGEQFF.

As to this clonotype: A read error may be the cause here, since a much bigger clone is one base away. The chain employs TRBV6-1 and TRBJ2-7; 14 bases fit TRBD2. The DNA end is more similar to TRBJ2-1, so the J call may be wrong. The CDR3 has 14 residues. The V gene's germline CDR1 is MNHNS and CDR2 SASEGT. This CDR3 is CATATSGRDNGQFF. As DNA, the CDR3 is TGTGCCACCGCGACTAGCGGGAGGGACAATGGGCAGTTCTTC.

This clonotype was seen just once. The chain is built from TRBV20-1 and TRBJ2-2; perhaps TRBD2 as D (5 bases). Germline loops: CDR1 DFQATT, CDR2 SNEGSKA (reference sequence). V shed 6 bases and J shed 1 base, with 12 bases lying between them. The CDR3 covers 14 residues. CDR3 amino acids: CSAKPGMNTGELFF. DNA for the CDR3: TGCAGTGCCAAACCGGGGATGAACACCGGGGAGCTGTTTTTT.

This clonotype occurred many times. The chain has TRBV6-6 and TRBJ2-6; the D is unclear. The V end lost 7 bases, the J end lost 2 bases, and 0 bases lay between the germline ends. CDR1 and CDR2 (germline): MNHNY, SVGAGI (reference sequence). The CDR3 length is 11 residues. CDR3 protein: CASTGANVLTF. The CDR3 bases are TGTGCCAGCACTGGGGCCAACGTCCTGACTTTC.

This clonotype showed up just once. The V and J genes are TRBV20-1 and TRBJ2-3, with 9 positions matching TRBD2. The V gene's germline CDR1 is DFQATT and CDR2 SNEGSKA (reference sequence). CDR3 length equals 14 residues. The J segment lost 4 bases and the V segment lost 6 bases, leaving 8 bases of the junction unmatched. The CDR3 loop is CSAVAGEVPDTQYF. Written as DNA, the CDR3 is TGCAGTGCCGTAGCGGGGGAAGTCCCAGATACGCAGTATTTT.

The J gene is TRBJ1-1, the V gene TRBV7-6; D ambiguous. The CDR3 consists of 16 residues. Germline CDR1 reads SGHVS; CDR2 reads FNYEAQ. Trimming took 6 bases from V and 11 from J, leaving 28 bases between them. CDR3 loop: CASRSPRAAGRRGAFF. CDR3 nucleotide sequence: TGTGCCAGCAGAAGCCCCCGGGCAGCCGGGCGTCGCGGGGCTTTCTTT. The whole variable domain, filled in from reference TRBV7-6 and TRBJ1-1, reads GAGVSQSPRYKVTKRGQDVALRCDPISGHVSLYWYRQALGQGPEFLTYFNYEAQQDKSGLPNDRFSAERPEGSISTLTIQRTEQRDSAMYRCASRSPRAAGRRGAFFGQGTRLTVV.

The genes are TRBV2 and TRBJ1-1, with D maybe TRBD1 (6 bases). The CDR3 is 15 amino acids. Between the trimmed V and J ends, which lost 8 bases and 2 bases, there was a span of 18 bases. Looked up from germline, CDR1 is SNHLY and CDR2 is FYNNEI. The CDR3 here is CASEDAGTTNTEAFF. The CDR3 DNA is TGTGCCAGCGAAGATGCGGGGACAACCAACACTGAAGCTTTCTTT.

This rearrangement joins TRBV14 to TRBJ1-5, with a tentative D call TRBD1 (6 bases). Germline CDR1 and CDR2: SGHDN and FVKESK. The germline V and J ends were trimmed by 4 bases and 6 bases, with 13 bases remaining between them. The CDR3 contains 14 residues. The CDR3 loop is CASSRQGIGQPQHF. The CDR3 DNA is TGTGCCAGCAGCCGCCAGGGGATAGGTCAGCCCCAGCATTTT.

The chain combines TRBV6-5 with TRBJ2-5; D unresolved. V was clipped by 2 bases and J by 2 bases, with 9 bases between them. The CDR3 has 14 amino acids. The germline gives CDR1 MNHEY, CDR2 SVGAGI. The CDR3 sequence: CASSYMAAQETQYF. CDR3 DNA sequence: TGTGCCAGCAGTTACATGGCAGCACAAGAGACCCAGTACTTC.

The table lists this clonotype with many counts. The CDR3 nucleotides are TGTGCCAGTACGGGGTACTACACTGAAGCTTTCTTT. Translating gives CASTGYYTEAFF. The rearrangement joins TRBV19 to TRBJ1-1, with no clear D. The CDR3 totals 12 residues. The germline V gene has CDR1 LNHDA and CDR2 SQIVND (reference sequence). Trimming stripped 7 bases from V and 3 bases from J, with 9 bases between. Filled out from reference TRBV19 and TRBJ1-1, the complete variable domain reads DGGITQSPKYLFRKEGQNVTLSCEQNLNHDAMYWYRQDPGQGLRLIYYSQIVNDFQKGDIAEGYSVSREKKESFPLTVTSAQKNPTAFYLCASTGYYTEAFFGQGTRLTVV.

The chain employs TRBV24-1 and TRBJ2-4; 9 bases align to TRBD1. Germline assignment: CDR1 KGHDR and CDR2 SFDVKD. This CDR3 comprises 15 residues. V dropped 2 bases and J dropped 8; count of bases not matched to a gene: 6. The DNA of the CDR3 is TGTGCCACCAGTGATTCGACAGGGGGAAGGGACATTCAGTACTTC. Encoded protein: CATSDSTGGRDIQYF.

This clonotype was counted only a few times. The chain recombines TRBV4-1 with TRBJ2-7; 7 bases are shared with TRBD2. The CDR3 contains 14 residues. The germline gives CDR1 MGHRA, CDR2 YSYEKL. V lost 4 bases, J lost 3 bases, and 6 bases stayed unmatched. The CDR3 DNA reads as TGCGCCAGCAGCCTAACTAGCGCCAACTACGAGCAGTACTTC. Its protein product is CASSLTSANYEQYF.

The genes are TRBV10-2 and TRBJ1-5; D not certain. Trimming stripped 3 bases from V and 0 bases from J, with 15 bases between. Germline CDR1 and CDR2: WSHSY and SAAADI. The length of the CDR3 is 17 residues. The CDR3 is CASSEFQVLSSNQPQHF. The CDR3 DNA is TGCGCCAGCAGTGAATTTCAGGTATTGAGTAGCAATCAGCCCCAGCATTTT.

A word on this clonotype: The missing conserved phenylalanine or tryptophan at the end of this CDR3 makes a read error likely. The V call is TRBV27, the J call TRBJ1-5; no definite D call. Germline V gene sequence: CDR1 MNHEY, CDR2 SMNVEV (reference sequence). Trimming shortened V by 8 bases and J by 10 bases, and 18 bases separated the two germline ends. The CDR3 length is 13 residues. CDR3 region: CASGPTGDRPQHC. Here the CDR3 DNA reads TGTGCCAGCGGACCGACGGGAGATCGTCCCCAGCATTGT.

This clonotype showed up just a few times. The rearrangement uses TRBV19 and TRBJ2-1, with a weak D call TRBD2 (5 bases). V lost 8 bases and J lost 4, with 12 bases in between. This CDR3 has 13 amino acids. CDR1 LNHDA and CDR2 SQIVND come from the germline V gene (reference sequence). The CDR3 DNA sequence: TGTGCCAGTGGGCCGGAGGATTACAATGAGCAGTTCTTC. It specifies CASGPEDYNEQFF.

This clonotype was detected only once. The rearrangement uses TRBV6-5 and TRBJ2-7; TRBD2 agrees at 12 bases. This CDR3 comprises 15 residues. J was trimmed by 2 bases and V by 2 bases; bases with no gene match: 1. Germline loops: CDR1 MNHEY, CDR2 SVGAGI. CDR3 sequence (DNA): TGTGCCAGCAGTTACGGACTAGCGGGGCCCTACGAGCAGTACTTC. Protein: CASSYGLAGPYEQYF.

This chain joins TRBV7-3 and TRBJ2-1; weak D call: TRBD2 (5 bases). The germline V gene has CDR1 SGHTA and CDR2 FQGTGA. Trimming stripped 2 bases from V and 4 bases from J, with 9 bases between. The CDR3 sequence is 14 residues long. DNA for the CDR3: TGTGCCAGCAGCTTAGAACGGGGATACAATGAGCAGTTCTTC. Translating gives CASSLERGYNEQFF.

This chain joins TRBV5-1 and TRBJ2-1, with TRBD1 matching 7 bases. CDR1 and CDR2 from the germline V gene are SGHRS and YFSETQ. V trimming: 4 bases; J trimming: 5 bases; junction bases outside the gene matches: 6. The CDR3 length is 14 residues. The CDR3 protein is CASSLDRANNEQFF. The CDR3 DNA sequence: TGCGCCAGCAGCCTAGACAGGGCGAACAATGAGCAGTTCTTC.

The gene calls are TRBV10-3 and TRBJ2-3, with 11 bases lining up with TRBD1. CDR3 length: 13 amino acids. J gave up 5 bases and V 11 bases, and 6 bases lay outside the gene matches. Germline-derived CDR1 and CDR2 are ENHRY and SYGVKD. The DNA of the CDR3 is TGTGCCGTGGACAGGGGGCAGGGAGATACGCAGTATTTT. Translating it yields CAVDRGQGDTQYF.

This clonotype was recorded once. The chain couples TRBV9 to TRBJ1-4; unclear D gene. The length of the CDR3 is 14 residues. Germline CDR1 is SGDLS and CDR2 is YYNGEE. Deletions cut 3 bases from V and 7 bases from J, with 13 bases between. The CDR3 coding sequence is TGTGCCAGCAGCGAGGAGGCAGAGGGTGAAAAACTGTTTTTT. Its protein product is CASSEEAEGEKLFF.

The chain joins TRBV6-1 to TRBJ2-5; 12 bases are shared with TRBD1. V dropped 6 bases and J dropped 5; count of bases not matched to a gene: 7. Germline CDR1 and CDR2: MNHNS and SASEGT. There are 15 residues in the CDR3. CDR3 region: CASREGQGASETQYF. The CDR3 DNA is TGTGCCAGCAGGGAGGGACAGGGGGCTTCGGAGACCCAGTACTTC.

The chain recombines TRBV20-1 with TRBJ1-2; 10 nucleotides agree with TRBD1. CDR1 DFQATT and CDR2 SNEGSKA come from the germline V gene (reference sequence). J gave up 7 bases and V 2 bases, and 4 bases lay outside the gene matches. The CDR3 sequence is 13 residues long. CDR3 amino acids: CSARTGDRGGYTF. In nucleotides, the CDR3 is TGCAGTGCTAGAACTGGGGACAGGGGTGGCTACACCTTC.

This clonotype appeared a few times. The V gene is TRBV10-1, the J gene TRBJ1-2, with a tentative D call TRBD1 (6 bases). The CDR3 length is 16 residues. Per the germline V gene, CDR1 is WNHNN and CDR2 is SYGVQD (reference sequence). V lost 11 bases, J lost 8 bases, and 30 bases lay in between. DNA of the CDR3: TGCGCCGGCACAGCCCTCGACAGGTCGCTTTGGTGGGGCTACACCTTC. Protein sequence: CAGTALDRSLWWGYTF.

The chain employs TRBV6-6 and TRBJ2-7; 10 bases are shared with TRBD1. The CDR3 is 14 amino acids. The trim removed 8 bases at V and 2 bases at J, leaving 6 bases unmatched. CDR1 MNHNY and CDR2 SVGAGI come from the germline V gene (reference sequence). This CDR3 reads CASSTGGEAYEQYF. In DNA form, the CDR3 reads TGTGCCAGCTCGACAGGGGGCGAAGCCTACGAGCAGTACTTC.

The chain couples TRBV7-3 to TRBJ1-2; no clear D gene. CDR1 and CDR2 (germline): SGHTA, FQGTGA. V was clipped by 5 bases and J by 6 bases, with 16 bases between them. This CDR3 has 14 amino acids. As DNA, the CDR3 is TGTGCCAGCAGCCAGACCCTGGCCTCCGATGGCTACACCTTC. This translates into CASSQTLASDGYTF.